What follows are 7 T cell receptor beta chains derived from one specimen sequenced in a study of blood T cell repertoires in COVID-19. The data were produced by immunoSEQ multiplex PCR, yet TCRdb's version contains in-frame clones alone and is incomplete. The sample consists of under 200,000 clones, about 85% of them appearing once. Sequencing input: PBMCs or T cells enriched from blood (not recorded which). These TCRs come from a woman in her thirties or forties in a cohort exposed to, infected with or recovered from COVID-19 (not recorded which).

This clone was detected only once. The chain links TRBV19 to TRBJ2-7, with a tentative D call TRBD1 (5 bases). CDR1 LNHDA and CDR2 SQIVND come from the germline V gene (reference sequence). The CDR3 has 15 amino acids. V was shortened by 1 base and J by 4 bases, with 14 bases between the two germline ends. The CDR3 DNA is TGTGCCAGTAGTATAGTTGGCGGCAGGGAATACGAGCAGTACTTC. This sequence encodes CASSIVGGREYEQYF. The complete variable domain, with remaining parts taken from reference TRBV19 and TRBJ2-7, reads DGGITQSPKYLFRKEGQNVTLSCEQNLNHDAMYWYRQDPGQGLRLIYYSQIVNDFQKGDIAEGYSVSREKKESFPLTVTSAQKNPTAFYLCASSIVGGREYEQYFGPGTRLTVT.

This rearrangement joins TRBV7-2 to TRBJ2-1; 9 bases fit TRBD2. The CDR3 sequence is 14 residues long. Germline assignment: CDR1 SGHTA and CDR2 FQGNSA. The V and J ends lost 3 bases and 9 bases, in that order; junction bases with no gene match: 6. CDR3 region: CASSLRLAGLEQFF. The DNA for the CDR3 is TGTGCCAGCAGCTTGAGGCTAGCGGGACTTGAGCAGTTCTTC.

J is TRBJ2-5 and V is TRBV7-8; 7 bases agree with TRBD1. Germline V lookup: CDR1 SGHVS, CDR2 FQNEAQ. The CDR3 runs to 16 residues. Trimming removed 0 bases from V and 5 bases from J; junction bases left unmatched: 9. CDR3 DNA: TGTGCCAGCAGCTTAGCATTAGGGGGCAGGCTGGAGACCCAGTACTTC. Protein: CASSLALGGRLETQYF.

The rearrangement links TRBV9 to TRBJ2-1, with 10 bases that match TRBD2. This CDR3 is built from 14 residues. Unmatched junction bases numbered 3, after V lost 2 bases and J lost 7 bases. Germline V lookup: CDR1 SGDLS, CDR2 YYNGEE. CDR3 DNA sequence: TGTGCCAGCAGCGTCCTAGCGGGAGTTAATGAGCAGTTCTTC. Amino acid sequence: CASSVLAGVNEQFF.

V and J are TRBV13 and TRBJ1-2, with no clear D. Per the germline V gene, CDR1 is PRHDT and CDR2 is FYEKMQ (reference sequence). Trimming removed 2 bases at V and 2 bases at J, with 12 bases between. The CDR3 length is 15 residues. CDR3 DNA: TGTGCCAGCAGCTTATCGTACCGCGGCAACTATGGCTACACCTTC. As protein: CASSLSYRGNYGYTF. The full variable domain, with the rest looked up from reference TRBV13 and TRBJ1-2, is AAGVIQSPRHLIKEKRETATLKCYPIPRHDTVYWYQQGPGQDPQFLISFYEKMQSDKGSIPDRFSAQQFSDYHSELNMSSLELGDSALYFCASSLSYRGNYGYTFGSGTRLTVV.

The chain employs TRBV19 and TRBJ1-6; D perhaps matches TRBD1 (5 bases). Trimming shortened V by 6 bases and J by 0 bases, and 12 bases separated the two germline ends. Germline CDR1 LNHDA, CDR2 SQIVND (reference sequence). The CDR3 is made up of 16 amino acids. The CDR3 is CASRDIPSSYNSPLHF. DNA of the CDR3: TGTGCCAGTAGGGACATTCCTAGCTCCTATAATTCACCCCTCCACTTT. Variable domain in full (rest from reference TRBV19 and TRBJ1-6): DGGITQSPKYLFRKEGQNVTLSCEQNLNHDAMYWYRQDPGQGLRLIYYSQIVNDFQKGDIAEGYSVSREKKESFPLTVTSAQKNPTAFYLCASRDIPSSYNSPLHFGNGTRLTVT.

This chain links TRBV7-2 with TRBJ1-2, with D possibly matching TRBD1 (6 bases). Looked up from germline, CDR1 is SGHTA and CDR2 is FQGNSA. The CDR3 is 14 amino acids. V lost 8 bases and J 0 bases, leaving 13 bases between the germline ends. DNA of the CDR3: TGTGCCAGCGTGCTAGGGGGAGCTAACTATGGCTACACCTTC. This sequence encodes CASVLGGANYGYTF.